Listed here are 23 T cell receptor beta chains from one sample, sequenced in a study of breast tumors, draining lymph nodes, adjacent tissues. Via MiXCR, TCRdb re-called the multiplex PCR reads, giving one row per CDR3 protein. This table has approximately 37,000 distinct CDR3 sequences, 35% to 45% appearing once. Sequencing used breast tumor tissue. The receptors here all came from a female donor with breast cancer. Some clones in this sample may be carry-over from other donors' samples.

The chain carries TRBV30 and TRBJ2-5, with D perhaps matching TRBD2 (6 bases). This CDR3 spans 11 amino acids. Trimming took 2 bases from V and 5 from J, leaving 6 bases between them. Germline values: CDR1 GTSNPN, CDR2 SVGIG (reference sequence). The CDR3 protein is CAWSREETQYF. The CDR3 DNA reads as TGTGCCTGGAGTCGGGAGGAGACCCAGTACTTC.

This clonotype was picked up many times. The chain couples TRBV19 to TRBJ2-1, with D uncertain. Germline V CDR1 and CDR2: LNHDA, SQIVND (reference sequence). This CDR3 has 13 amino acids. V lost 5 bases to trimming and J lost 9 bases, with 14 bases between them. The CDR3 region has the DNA TGTGCCAGTAGTCGAGCTATTTCGGGTGAGCAGTTCTTC. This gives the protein CASSRAISGEQFF.

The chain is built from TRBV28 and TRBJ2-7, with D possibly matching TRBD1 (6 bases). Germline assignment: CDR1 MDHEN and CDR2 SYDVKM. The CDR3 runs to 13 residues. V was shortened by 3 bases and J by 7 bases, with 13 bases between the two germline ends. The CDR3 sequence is CASSLDSLGEQYF. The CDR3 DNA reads TGTGCCAGCAGTTTGGACAGCTTGGGGGAGCAGTACTTC. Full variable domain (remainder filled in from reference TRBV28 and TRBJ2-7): DVKVTQSSRYLVKRTGEKVFLECVQDMDHENMFWYRQDPGLGLRLIYFSYDVKMKEKGDIPEGYSVSREKKERFSLILESASTNQTSMYLCASSLDSLGEQYFGPGTRLTVT.

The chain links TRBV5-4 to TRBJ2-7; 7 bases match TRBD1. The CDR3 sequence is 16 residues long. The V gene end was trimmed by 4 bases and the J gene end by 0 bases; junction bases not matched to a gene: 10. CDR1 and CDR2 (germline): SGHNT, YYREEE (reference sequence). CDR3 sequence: CASSLYHRQGSYEQYF. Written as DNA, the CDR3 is TGTGCCAGCAGCCTATACCATCGACAGGGCTCCTACGAGCAGTACTTC.

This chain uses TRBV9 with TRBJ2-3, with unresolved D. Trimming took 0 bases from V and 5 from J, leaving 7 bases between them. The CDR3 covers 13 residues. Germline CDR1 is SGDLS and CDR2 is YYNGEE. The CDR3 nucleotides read TGTGCCAGCAGCGTAGGATCGATAGATACGCAGTATTTT. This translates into CASSVGSIDTQYF.

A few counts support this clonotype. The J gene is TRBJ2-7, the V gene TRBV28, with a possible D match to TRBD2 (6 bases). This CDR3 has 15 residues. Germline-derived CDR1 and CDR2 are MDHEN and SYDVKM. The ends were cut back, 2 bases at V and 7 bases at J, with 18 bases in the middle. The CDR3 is CASSLARGLPGEQYF. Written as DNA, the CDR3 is TGTGCCAGCAGTTTAGCAAGGGGACTTCCGGGTGAGCAGTACTTC.

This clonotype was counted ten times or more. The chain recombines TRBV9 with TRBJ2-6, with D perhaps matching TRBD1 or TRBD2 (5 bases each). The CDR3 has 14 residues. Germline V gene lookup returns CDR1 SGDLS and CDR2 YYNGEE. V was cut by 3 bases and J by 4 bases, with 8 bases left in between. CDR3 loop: CASSAGTGANVLTF. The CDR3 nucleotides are TGTGCCAGCAGCGCAGGGACCGGGGCCAACGTCCTGACTTTC.

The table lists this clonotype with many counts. The CDR3 DNA is TGCGCCAGCAGCGGGACAGGGGATTACAATGAGCAGTTCTTC. Translation: CASSGTGDYNEQFF. This chain links TRBV5-1 with TRBJ2-1; 10 bases fit TRBD1. Germline assignment: CDR1 SGHRS and CDR2 YFSETQ. V lost 4 bases to trimming and J lost 4 bases; unmatched junction nucleotides: 2. This CDR3 comprises 14 residues.

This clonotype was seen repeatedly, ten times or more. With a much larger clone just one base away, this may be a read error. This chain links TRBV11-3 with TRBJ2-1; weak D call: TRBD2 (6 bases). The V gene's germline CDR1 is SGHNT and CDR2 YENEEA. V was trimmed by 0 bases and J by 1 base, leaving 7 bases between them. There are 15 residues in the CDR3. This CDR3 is CASSLDGSSYNEQFF. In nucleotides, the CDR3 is TGTGCCAGCAGCTTAGACGGGAGTTCCTACAATGAGCAGTTCTTC.

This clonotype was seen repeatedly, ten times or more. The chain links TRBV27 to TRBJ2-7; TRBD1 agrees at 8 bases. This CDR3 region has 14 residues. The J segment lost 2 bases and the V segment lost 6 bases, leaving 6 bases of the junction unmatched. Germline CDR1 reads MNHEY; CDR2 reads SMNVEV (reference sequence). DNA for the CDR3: TGTGCCAGCAGCCAACCAGGGGGCACCTACGAGCAGTACTTC. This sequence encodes CASSQPGGTYEQYF.

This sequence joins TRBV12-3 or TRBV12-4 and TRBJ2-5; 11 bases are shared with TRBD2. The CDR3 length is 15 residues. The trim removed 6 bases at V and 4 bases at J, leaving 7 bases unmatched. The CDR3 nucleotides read TGTGCCAGCAGCAACAGCCTAGCGGGAGGAGAGACCCAGTACTTC. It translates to CASSNSLAGGETQYF.

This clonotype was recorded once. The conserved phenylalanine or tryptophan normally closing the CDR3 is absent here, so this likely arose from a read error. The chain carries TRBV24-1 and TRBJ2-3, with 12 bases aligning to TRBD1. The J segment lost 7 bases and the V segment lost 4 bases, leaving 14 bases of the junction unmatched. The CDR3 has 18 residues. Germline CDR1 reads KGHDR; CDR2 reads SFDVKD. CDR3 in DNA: TGTGCCACCAGTGACCCGGGACAGGGGGCCACTGATGCGTATACGCAGTATCTT. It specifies CATSDPGQGATDAYTQYL.

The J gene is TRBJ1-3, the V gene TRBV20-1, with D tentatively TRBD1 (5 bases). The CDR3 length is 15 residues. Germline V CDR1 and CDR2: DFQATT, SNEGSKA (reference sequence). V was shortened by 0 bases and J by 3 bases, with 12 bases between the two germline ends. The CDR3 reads CSARDREGLGNTIYF. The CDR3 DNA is TGCAGTGCTAGAGATAGGGAGGGGCTTGGAAACACCATATATTTT.

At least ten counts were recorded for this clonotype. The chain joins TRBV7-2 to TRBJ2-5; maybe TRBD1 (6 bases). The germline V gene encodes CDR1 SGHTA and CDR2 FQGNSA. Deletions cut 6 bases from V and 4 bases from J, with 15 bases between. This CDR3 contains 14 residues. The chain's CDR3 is CASRETGSAETQYF. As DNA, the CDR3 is TGTGCCAGCAGGGAAACAGGGTCAGCAGAGACCCAGTACTTC.

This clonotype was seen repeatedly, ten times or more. The DNA of the CDR3 is TGTGCCAGCAGTGAGGGTAATGAGCAGTTCTTC. Its protein product is CASSEGNEQFF. The chain is built from TRBV6-4 and TRBJ2-1; D gene uncertain. The V end was cut by 3 bases, the J end by 7 bases, with 4 bases between. Germline loops: CDR1 MRHNA, CDR2 SNTAGT. The CDR3 contains 11 residues.

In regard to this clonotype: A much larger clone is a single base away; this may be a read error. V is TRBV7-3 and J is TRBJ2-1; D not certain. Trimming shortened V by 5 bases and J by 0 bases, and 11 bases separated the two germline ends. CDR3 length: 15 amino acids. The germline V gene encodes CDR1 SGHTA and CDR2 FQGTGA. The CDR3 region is CASSLDRSSYNEQFF. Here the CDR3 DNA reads TGTGCCAGCAGCCTCGATCGGAGCTCCTACAATGAGCAGTTCTTC.

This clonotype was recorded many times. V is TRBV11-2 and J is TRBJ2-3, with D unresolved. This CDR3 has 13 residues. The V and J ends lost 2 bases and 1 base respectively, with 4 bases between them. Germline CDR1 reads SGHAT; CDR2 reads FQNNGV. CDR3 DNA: TGTGCCAGCAGCTTATCAGGCACAGATACGCAGTATTTT. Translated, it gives CASSLSGTDTQYF.

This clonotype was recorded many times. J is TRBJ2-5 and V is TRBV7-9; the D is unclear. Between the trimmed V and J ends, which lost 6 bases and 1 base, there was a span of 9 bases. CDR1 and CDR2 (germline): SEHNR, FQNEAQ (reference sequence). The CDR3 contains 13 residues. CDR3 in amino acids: CASRRAGQETQYF. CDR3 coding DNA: TGTGCCAGCAGACGGGCAGGCCAAGAGACCCAGTACTTC.

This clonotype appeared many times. Written as DNA, the CDR3 is TGTGCCAGCAGCCCAGTAGCGGGAGGGCCTTACGAGCAGTACTTC. It is translated as CASSPVAGGPYEQYF. This chain connects TRBV5-5 to TRBJ2-7; TRBD2 matches 11 bases. This CDR3 region has 15 residues. V dropped 4 bases and J dropped 4; count of bases not matched to a gene: 7. Germline V CDR1 and CDR2: SGHKS, YYEKEE (reference sequence).

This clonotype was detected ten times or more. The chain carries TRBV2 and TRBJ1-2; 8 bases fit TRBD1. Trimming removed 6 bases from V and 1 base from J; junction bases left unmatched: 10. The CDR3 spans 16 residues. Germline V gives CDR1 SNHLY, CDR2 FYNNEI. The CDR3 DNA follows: TGTGCCAGCAGGGCCGGGACAGGTACCCTTAACTATGGCTACACCTTC. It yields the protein CASRAGTGTLNYGYTF.

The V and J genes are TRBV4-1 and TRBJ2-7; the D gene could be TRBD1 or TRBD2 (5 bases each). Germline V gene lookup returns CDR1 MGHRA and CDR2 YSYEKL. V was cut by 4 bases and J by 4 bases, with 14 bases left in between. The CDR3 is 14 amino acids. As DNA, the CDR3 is TGCGCCAGCAGCCCCCGGGGCAGGGAGTACGAGCAGTACTTC. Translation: CASSPRGREYEQYF.

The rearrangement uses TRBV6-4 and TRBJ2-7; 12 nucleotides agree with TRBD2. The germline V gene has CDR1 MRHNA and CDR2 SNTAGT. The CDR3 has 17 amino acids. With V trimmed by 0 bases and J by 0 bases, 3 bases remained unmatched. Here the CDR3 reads CASSDSTSGSSSYEQYF. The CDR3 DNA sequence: TGTGCCAGCAGTGACTCGACTAGCGGGAGTAGCTCCTACGAGCAGTACTTC.

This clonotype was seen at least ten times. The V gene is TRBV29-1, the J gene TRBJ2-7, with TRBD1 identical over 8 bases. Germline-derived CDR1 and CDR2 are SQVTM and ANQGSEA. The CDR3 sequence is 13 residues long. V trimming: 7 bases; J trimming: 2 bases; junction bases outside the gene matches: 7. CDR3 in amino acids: CSAKTDRAYEQYF. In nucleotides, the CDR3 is TGCAGCGCCAAAACGGACAGGGCCTACGAGCAGTACTTC.